Shown below are 25 T cell receptor beta chains from a single sample sequenced in a study of blood T cell repertoires in COVID-19. Generated by immunoSEQ multiplex PCR, the TCRdb table keeps only in-frame clones and is missing some. Here the sample spans roughly 67,000 clones, 65% to 85% being singletons. The sample comprised peripheral blood. Receptor source: a woman between 50 and 59 years old with active or convalescent COVID-19.

V gene TRBV6-1 combines with J gene TRBJ2-6, with a tentative D call TRBD1 (6 bases). The V and J ends lost 2 bases and 1 base respectively, with 18 bases between them. From germline, CDR1 is MNHNS and CDR2 SASEGT. The CDR3 totals 19 residues. The CDR3 bases are TGTGCCAGCAGTGAAATGGGGAAAGGGGGAATATCTGGGGCCAACGTCCTGACTTTC. This encodes CASSEMGKGGISGANVLTF.

V and J are TRBV14 and TRBJ2-1; D remains ambiguous. Germline values: CDR1 SGHDN, CDR2 FVKESK. The CDR3 runs 13 residues. V was trimmed by 3 bases and J by 10 bases, leaving 13 bases between them. This CDR3 is CASSQRSPPEQFF. CDR3 DNA: TGTGCCAGCAGCCAGAGAAGCCCCCCGGAGCAGTTCTTC.

The chain uses TRBV7-8 and TRBJ1-2, with 9 bases aligning to TRBD1. J lost 9 bases, V lost 1 base, and 6 bases had no gene match. CDR1 is SGHVS and CDR2 is FQNEAQ in the germline V gene. The CDR3 is made up of 14 amino acids. CDR3 protein: CASSLGTGASSYTF. For the CDR3, the DNA is TGTGCCAGCAGCTTAGGGACAGGGGCCTCGAGCTACACCTTC.

The chain recombines TRBV11-2 with TRBJ2-7, with a tentative D call TRBD2 (5 bases). This CDR3 has 14 amino acids. V dropped 5 bases and J dropped 2 bases, with 13 bases sitting between them. The germline V gene encodes CDR1 SGHAT and CDR2 FQNNGV. The CDR3 loop reads CASSPDGETYEQYF. The CDR3 DNA reads as TGTGCCAGCAGCCCTGACGGGGAAACCTACGAGCAGTACTTC.

V and J are TRBV6-5 and TRBJ2-1; TRBD1 agrees at 8 bases. Per the germline V gene, CDR1 is MNHEY and CDR2 is SVGAGI. Trimming cost V 6 bases and J 0 bases; bases outside gene matches: 4. CDR3 size: 15 residues. The CDR3 spells CASRRTGGSYNEQFF. The CDR3 nucleotides are TGTGCCAGCAGGAGAACAGGGGGCTCCTACAATGAGCAGTTCTTC.

V and J are TRBV18 and TRBJ1-1; D uncertain. CDR1 and CDR2 (germline): KGHSH, LQKENI. The CDR3 contains 15 residues. V was cut by 2 bases and J by 2 bases, with 12 bases left in between. DNA for the CDR3: TGTGCCAGCTCACCAAGTACAGCAAGAAACACTGAAGCTTTCTTT. Protein: CASSPSTARNTEAFF. Drawing the rest from reference TRBV18 and TRBJ1-1, the complete variable domain is NAGVMQNPRHLVRRRGQEARLRCSPMKGHSHVYWYRQLPEEGLKFMVYLQKENIIDESGMPKERFSAEFPKEGPSILRIQQVVRGDSAAYFCASSPSTARNTEAFFGQGTRLTVV.

The V and J genes are TRBV2 and TRBJ2-7; TRBD1 is a possible D gene (6 bases). Germline CDR1 is SNHLY and CDR2 is FYNNEI. The germline V and J ends were trimmed by 5 bases and 2 bases, with 16 bases remaining between them. The CDR3 loop spans 15 amino acids. CDR3 DNA: TGTGCCAGCAGTCCGGACAGTACCCTAACCTACGAGCAGTACTTC. This codes for CASSPDSTLTYEQYF.

The rearrangement links TRBV4-2 to TRBJ2-7, with D tentatively TRBD2 (6 bases). The V and J ends lost 4 bases and 0 bases respectively, with 10 bases between them. Germline V gene sequence: CDR1 LGHNA, CDR2 YNFKEQ. This CDR3 region has 14 residues. CDR3 region: CASSPGTGSYEQYF. In DNA form, the CDR3 reads TGTGCCAGCAGCCCCGGGACTGGCTCCTACGAGCAGTACTTC.

The rearrangement links TRBV6-5 to TRBJ1-2; 8 bases match TRBD1. V lost 4 bases, J lost 6 bases, and 4 bases stayed unmatched. There are 13 residues in the CDR3. Per the germline V gene, CDR1 is MNHEY and CDR2 is SVGAGI. Here the CDR3 DNA reads TGTGCCAGCAGTTTCCGACAGGGGAATGGCTACACCTTC. It translates to CASSFRQGNGYTF.

The rearrangement links TRBV27 to TRBJ1-5, with no clear D. Looked up from germline, CDR1 is MNHEY and CDR2 is SMNVEV (reference sequence). V lost 1 base and J 6 bases, leaving 13 bases between the germline ends. The CDR3 has 15 amino acids. CDR3: CASSLFRGPSQPQHF. As DNA, the CDR3 is TGTGCCAGCAGTTTATTCCGGGGTCCCAGTCAGCCCCAGCATTTT.

The chain links TRBV18 to TRBJ1-4; TRBD1 aligns across 8 bases. This CDR3 spans 15 amino acids. The junction had 5 bases not matched to a gene; V was cut back by 4 bases and J by 4 bases. Germline V gene lookup returns CDR1 KGHSH and CDR2 LQKENI. The CDR3 coding sequence is TGTGCCAGCTCACTTTGGACAGGGCGTAATGAAAAACTGTTTTTT. It is translated as CASSLWTGRNEKLFF.

The chain employs TRBV30 and TRBJ1-6; 7 bases match TRBD1. The CDR3 sequence is 19 residues long. Germline lookup yields CDR1 GTSNPN and CDR2 SVGIG (reference sequence). J was trimmed by 0 bases and V by 3 bases; bases with no gene match: 14. In DNA form, the CDR3 reads TGTGCCTGGAGGAGGAGGCTTTGGGACAGCCGCTCCTATAATTCACCCCTCCACTTT. Translation: CAWRRRLWDSRSYNSPLHF.

This clone was counted at least ten times. This rearrangement joins TRBV4-2 to TRBJ1-3; the D is unclear. This CDR3 is 13 amino acids long. Trimming stripped 0 bases from V and 4 bases from J, with 4 bases between. Germline loops: CDR1 LGHNA, CDR2 YNFKEQ. For the CDR3, the DNA is TGTGCCAGCAGCCAAGAGCAGGGAAACACCATATATTTT. Its protein is CASSQEQGNTIYF.

The V call is TRBV7-6, the J call TRBJ1-1; maybe TRBD1 (6 bases). The germline V and J ends were trimmed by 2 bases and 11 bases, with 12 bases remaining between them. Germline-derived CDR1 and CDR2 are SGHVS and FNYEAQ. The CDR3 is made up of 12 amino acids. The CDR3 region has the DNA TGTGCCAGCAGCTTATGGCAGGGGTCGGCTTTCTTT. Protein product: CASSLWQGSAFF.

The chain employs TRBV20-1 and TRBJ2-3; D is unclear. Trimming pared 8 bases from V and 4 bases from J, leaving 10 bases between. The length of the CDR3 is 11 residues. Germline V CDR1 and CDR2: DFQATT, SNEGSKA (reference sequence). The CDR3 DNA is TGCAGTTCGGGTATCGCAGATACGCAGTATTTT. This sequence encodes CSSGIADTQYF.

This clone has just a few counts. This rearrangement joins TRBV5-1 to TRBJ1-2; D remains ambiguous. CDR1 is SGHRS and CDR2 is YFSETQ in the germline V gene. The CDR3 is 13 amino acids. Between the trimmed V and J ends, which lost 3 bases and 7 bases, there was a span of 13 bases. CDR3 amino acids: CASSSAQTGGYTF. The CDR3 region has the DNA TGCGCCAGCAGCTCCGCCCAAACGGGTGGCTACACCTTC.

The CDR3 sequence is CASRGGQLNYGYTF. The DNA of the CDR3 is TGTGCCAGCAGGGGGGGACAGCTTAACTATGGCTACACCTTC. This chain links TRBV2 with TRBJ1-2, with 7 bases aligning to TRBD1. V lost 6 bases to trimming and J lost 1 base; unmatched junction nucleotides: 5. Germline V lookup: CDR1 SNHLY, CDR2 FYNNEI. CDR3 length: 14 amino acids.

The chain employs TRBV10-3 and TRBJ2-2; 7 nucleotides match TRBD1. Germline V lookup: CDR1 ENHRY, CDR2 SYGVKD. V gave up 0 bases and J gave up 5 bases; unmatched junction bases: 0. The CDR3 is 14 residues long. CDR3 sequence: CAISESTGTGELFF. The CDR3 DNA reads as TGTGCCATCAGTGAGTCGACAGGGACCGGGGAGCTGTTTTTT.

The V gene is TRBV4-3, the J gene TRBJ2-3; maybe TRBD1 (8 bases). Trimming shortened V by 0 bases and J by 4 bases, and 23 bases separated the two germline ends. Germline values: CDR1 LGHNA, CDR2 YSLEER. CDR3 length: 19 amino acids. This CDR3 reads CASSQDFRTGRGKADTQYF. CDR3 coding DNA: TGCGCCAGCAGCCAAGATTTCCGGACAGGGCGGGGGAAGGCAGATACGCAGTATTTT.

This clone was observed a handful of times. The V call is TRBV6-2 or TRBV6-3, the J call TRBJ2-2; 13 nucleotides agree with TRBD2. The germline gives CDR1 MNHEY, CDR2 SVGEGT. With 5 bases clipped from V and 5 bases from J, the junction kept 2 bases outside the gene matches. The CDR3 totals 15 residues. The DNA of the CDR3 is TGTGCCAGCAGTGGACTAGCGGGAGTTACCGGGGAGCTGTTTTTT. Protein sequence: CASSGLAGVTGELFF.

This chain joins TRBV19 and TRBJ2-2; 8 bases line up with TRBD2. The CDR3 is made up of 15 amino acids. Germline V gene sequence: CDR1 LNHDA, CDR2 SQIVND (reference sequence). V lost 3 bases to trimming and J lost 6 bases; unmatched junction nucleotides: 6. In DNA form, the CDR3 reads TGTGCCAGTAGTATCGGGACTAGTCCGGCCGGGGAGCTGTTTTTT. The encoded protein is CASSIGTSPAGELFF.

This rearrangement joins TRBV27 to TRBJ1-6, with D maybe TRBD1 (5 bases). V was trimmed by 5 bases and J by 11 bases, leaving 19 bases between them. Germline CDR1 and CDR2: MNHEY and SMNVEV (reference sequence). This CDR3 region has 15 residues. CDR3 in DNA: TGTGCCAGCAGTATACGACAGCCGGGCTTCGCACCCCTCCACTTT. Translation gives CASSIRQPGFAPLHF.

The V and J genes are TRBV15 and TRBJ1-2; D not resolved. CDR1 is LNHNV, CDR2 YYDKDF, per germline (reference sequence). The CDR3 loop spans 17 amino acids. Trimming pared 7 bases from V and 7 bases from J, leaving 28 bases between. CDR3 in amino acids: CATTLGPGRTTTGGYTF. CDR3 in DNA: TGTGCCACCACCCTAGGACCTGGCAGGACGACTACGGGTGGCTACACCTTC.

The rearrangement uses TRBV7-3 and TRBJ2-2, with TRBD2 as a possible D gene (5 bases). Germline CDR1 is SGHTA and CDR2 is FQGTGA. Trimming took 2 bases from V and 7 from J, leaving 14 bases between them. The CDR3 runs to 15 residues. The CDR3 spells CASSLSAFRGGELFF. For the CDR3, the DNA is TGTGCCAGCAGCTTATCGGCTTTTCGGGGCGGGGAGCTGTTTTTT.

This sequence joins TRBV4-3 and TRBJ2-5; D might be TRBD2 (5 bases). The germline V gene has CDR1 LGHNA and CDR2 YSLEER. The CDR3 contains 16 residues. Trimming shortened V by 0 bases and J by 1 base, and 12 bases separated the two germline ends. The CDR3: CASSQEGRGSQETQYF. The DNA of the CDR3 is TGCGCCAGCAGCCAAGAAGGGAGAGGTAGCCAAGAGACCCAGTACTTC.